Listed below are T cell receptor beta chains from one sample, sequenced in a study of cytomegalovirus exposure and HLA in healthy donors. Data came from immunoSEQ multiplex PCR; TCRdb stores just in-frame clones and leaves some out. The sample has 180,000 or so clones; almost 80% are singletons. The sample taken for sequencing was PBMCs. These receptors originate from a man aged 45-65 years in good health and CMV-seropositive. Each CDR3 is given with its conserved first and last residue. Fields, in order: V gene, J gene, D gene, clone size, CDR3 protein, CDR3 DNA. D genes are given only for firm matches. Size values are once, few and many counts, or a class for expanded clones, and some rows have none.

>TRBV28|TRBJ1-2|-|once
CASSFRVIIGVGYTF
TGTGCCAGCAGTTTTCGGGTTATTATAGGGGTTGGCTACACCTTC
>TRBV15|TRBJ2-5|-|-
CATSKKPGEQETQYF
TGTGCCACCAGCAAAAAACCCGGGGAACAAGAGACCCAGTACTTC
>TRBV2|TRBJ1-1|-|once
CASSPSEQGNTEAFF
TGTGCCAGCAGCCCATCCGAACAGGGGAACACTGAAGCTTTCTTT
>TRBV6-6|TRBJ1-1|-|few
CASTKNSPNTEAFF
TGTGCCAGCACTAAAAACTCCCCGAACACTGAAGCTTTCTTT
>TRBV19|TRBJ2-3|-|-
CASMGGGSTDTQYF
TGTGCCAGTATGGGGGGTGGAAGCACAGATACGCAGTATTTT
>TRBV7-2|TRBJ2-7|-|-
CASRSASAYEQYF
TGTGCCAGCAGATCCGCGTCGGCCTACGAGCAGTACTTC
>TRBV6-5|TRBJ2-7|-|-
CASTYRPGSNEQYF
TGTGCCAGCACCTACCGTCCGGGGTCCAACGAGCAGTACTTC
>TRBV9|TRBJ1-5|TRBD1|few
CASSGGTVNQPQHF
TGTGCCAGCAGTGGCGGGACAGTTAATCAGCCCCAGCATTTT
>TRBV7-8|TRBJ2-2|TRBD1|-
CASTLRRTGPANTGELFF
TGTGCCAGCACCCTACGACGGACAGGGCCGGCGAACACCGGGGAGCTGTTTTTT
>TRBV28|TRBJ1-2|-|-
CASSFNRGYGYTF
TGTGCCAGCAGTTTTAATAGGGGATATGGCTACACCTTC
>TRBV5-1|TRBJ2-3|-|few
CASSSITSGADTQYF
TGCGCCAGCAGCTCCATTACCTCAGGGGCAGATACGCAGTATTTT
>TRBV30|TRBJ1-3|-|-
CAWSVDGSSGNTIYF
TGTGCCTGGAGTGTAGACGGGAGCTCTGGAAACACCATATATTTT
>TRBV5-4|TRBJ1-2|TRBD1|many
CASSFPRTGNGYTF
TGTGCCAGCAGCTTTCCCCGGACAGGGAATGGCTACACCTTC
>TRBV12-1|TRBJ2-7|-|-
CASSSISTVSYEQYF
TGTGCCAGCAGCAGTATTTCGACAGTCTCCTACGAGCAGTACTTC
>TRBV11-1|TRBJ2-1|TRBD2|-
CASSLSGGLYNEQFF
TGTGCCAGCAGCCTGAGCGGGGGTCTCTACAATGAGCAGTTCTTC
>TRBV20-1|TRBJ2-5|-|-
CSAVTRETQYF
TGCAGTGCGGTCACGAGGGAGACCCAGTACTTC
>TRBV5-8|TRBJ1-2|TRBD1|-
CASSDRVANYGYTF
TGTGCCAGCAGCGACAGGGTAGCTAACTATGGCTACACCTTC
>TRBV5-1|TRBJ2-5|-|-
CASSLGPGQETQYF
TGCGCCAGCAGCTTGGGACCGGGTCAAGAGACCCAGTACTTC
>TRBV5-1|TRBJ2-2|TRBD2|-
CASSLSGGAAGELFF
TGCGCCAGCAGCCTTAGCGGGGGAGCAGCCGGGGAGCTGTTTTTT
>TRBV9|TRBJ1-1|-|-
CASSVVRGTGLEAFF
TGTGCCAGCAGCGTAGTGCGGGGGACCGGCCTTGAAGCTTTCTTT
>TRBV2|TRBJ1-6|TRBD1|-
CASRKQGSSYNSPLHF
TGTGCCAGCAGAAAACAGGGGAGCTCCTATAATTCACCCCTCCACTTT
>TRBV28|TRBJ2-4|-|once
CASSLSENIQYF
TGTGCCAGCAGTTTAAGCGAAAACATTCAGTACTTC
>TRBV5-8|TRBJ2-3|TRBD2|-
CASRRPGLEGGMAQYF
TGTGCCAGCAGACGGCCGGGACTAGAAGGTGGGATGGCGCAGTATTTT
>TRBV27|TRBJ2-3|-|once
CASSLTPSPRSDTQYF
TGTGCCAGCAGTTTGACACCTTCCCCCAGATCCGATACGCAGTATTTT
>TRBV23-1|TRBJ1-4|TRBD1|-
CASVRQGSNEKLFF
TGCGCCAGCGTTCGACAGGGCTCCAATGAAAAACTGTTTTTT
>TRBV18|TRBJ1-1|-|-
CASSPGGAMNTEAFF
TGTGCCAGCTCACCAGGGGGGGCCATGAACACTGAAGCTTTCTTT
>TRBV4-3|TRBJ1-4|-|few
CASSQLGGGYEKLFF
TGCGCCAGCAGCCAACTCGGGGGAGGTTATGAAAAACTGTTTTTT
>TRBV15|TRBJ1-3|-|once
CATSRDGAGNTIYF
TGTGCCACCAGCAGAGATGGGGCGGGAAACACCATATATTTT